This T cell receptor (beta chain) was recovered during a study of CD8 T cells in ankylosing spondylitis. TCRdb analysed the 5' RACE reads with MiXCR anew, one entry per CDR3 protein. Counted here are over 30,000 distinct CDR3 sequences, around 10% occurring once; the ten biggest clones make up 20%. Study results and limitations: Significantly higher representation of disease-linked clones was reported for matched ankylosing spondylitis synovial fluid. CD8+ disease-linked clones were present at relatively low frequencies in blood. It appeared that ankylosing spondylitis blood was characterized by a TCR beta motif of several highly homologous variants. In the blood and synovial fluid of reactive arthritis, some motif variants had been previously reported.

In regard to this clonotype: Its antigen is currently unknown.

This receptor was taken from a male donor with ankylosing spondylitis. The sequenced material came from synovial fluid, either unsorted or a sorted T cell fraction (not recorded which).

The CDR3 coding sequence is TGTGCCAGCAGCTCCCCGGACAGGGTCTACAATGAGCAGTTCTTC. Translation: CASSSPDRVYNEQFF. This chain joins TRBV5-4 and TRBJ2-1; 8 bases agree with TRBD1. Germline values: CDR1 SGHNT, CDR2 YYREEE (reference sequence). The CDR3 totals 15 residues. With V trimmed by 3 bases and J by 3 bases, 5 bases remained unmatched.